This TCR beta chain was obtained from a study of T cell repertoires in cytomegalovirus infection. On the study more broadly: Well-studied HLA-B-restricted CMV epitopes were used in the study alongside recently identified HLA-C-restricted ones. In public TCR beta signatures, there were indications of both CMV infection and matching HLA type. General study findings and limits: Dominating the ex vivo response were TCR beta clonotypes that were CMV-specific and HLA-C-restricted. Pooled public TCR beta family frequency picked out CMV carriers with the relevant HLA.

One entry per CDR3 protein, called by TCRdb with MiXCR from the reads. The sample lists some 920,000 distinct CDR3 sequences, approximately 31% occurring once. This clonotype was detected many times. Antigen unknown. Germline CDR1 reads ENHRY; CDR2 reads SYGVKD. Losses at the gene ends were 6 bases for V and 5 bases for J; bases not matched to a gene: 6. CDR3 length: 14 residues. The TCR originated in a human donor in good health (CMV status not recorded). Some clones in this sample may be carry-over from other donors' samples. The gene calls are TRBV10-3 and TRBJ2-5; TRBD1 matches 10 bases. The sample in question was cultured CD8+ T cells from PBMCs, obtained from culture after CMV antigen stimulation. CDR3 in amino acids: CAIRDGTGVETQYF. CDR3 sequence (DNA): TGTGCCATCAGGGACGGGACAGGGGTCGAGACCCAGTACTTC.